One T cell receptor (beta chain) is described in this entry. Its antigen remains unknown. The record originates from a study of shared clonotypes between healthy human individuals. Overall study context: Donors, aged 18 to 49, were a couple of women and three men.

General study results and limits: Among several donors, 4.5% to 5.5% of naive CD4 clonotypes were found in common.

Deep-level assay runs were performed. Using immunoSEQ multiplex PCR, the repertoire was profiled, and TCRdb retains in-frame clones only, with some absent. The top ten clones hold around 0.13% of a sample with more than 2 million clones, about 94% of them seen once. Trimming shortened V by 0 bases and J by 7 bases, and 13 bases separated the two germline ends. Germline V gene data show CDR1 as SGHRS and CDR2 as YFSETQ. The CDR3 contains 14 residues. The specimen was naive CD4+ T cells sorted from blood. Subset meaning: CD45RA+ positively selected. This chain connects TRBV5-1 to TRBJ1-2, with unresolved D. The TCR comes from a man between 18 and 29 years old in good health. The DNA of the CDR3 is TGCGCCAGCAGCTTGGAGACAATCCGGGGTGGCTACACCTTC. Translated, it gives CASSLETIRGGYTF.